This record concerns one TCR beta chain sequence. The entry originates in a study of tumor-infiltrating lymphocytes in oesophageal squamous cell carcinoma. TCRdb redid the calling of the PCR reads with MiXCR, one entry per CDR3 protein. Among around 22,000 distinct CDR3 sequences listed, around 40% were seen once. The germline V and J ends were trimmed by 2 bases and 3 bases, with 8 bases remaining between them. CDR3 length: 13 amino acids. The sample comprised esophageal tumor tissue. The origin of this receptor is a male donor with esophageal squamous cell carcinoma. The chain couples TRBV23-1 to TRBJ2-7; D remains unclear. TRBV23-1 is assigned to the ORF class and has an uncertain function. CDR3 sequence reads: CASSQREGYEQYF. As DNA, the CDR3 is TGCGCCAGCAGTCAACGAGAAGGCTACGAGCAGTACTTC.